What follows describes a single T cell receptor beta chain. Its antigen is unknown. The data were obtained in a study of blood T cells in healthy people across ages. Whole-study results and caveats: Investigators viewed diversity estimates from one million T cells as underestimates, the study reported.

At least 6 million PBMCs were isolated per sample. A second PCR, run for about 7 to 11 cycles, used a sample-barcoded 5' primer plus a J-beta primer mix. Each cDNA molecule, via a template-switch adaptor with 12 random nucleotides, was tagged. TCRdb re-called the 5' RACE reads with MiXCR, one entry per CDR3 protein. The top ten hold about a fifth of the sample, which has 540,000 or so distinct CDR3 sequences, 27% seen once. The receptor was derived from a woman aged 70-85 years in good health. The sequenced material came from blood.

CDR3 in DNA: TGTGCCAGCAGCCAAGGAGGGACAGCCTCTGGAAACACCATATATTTT. It is translated as CASSQGGTASGNTIYF. The rearrangement joins TRBV4-2 to TRBJ1-3, with TRBD1 identical over 7 bases. V lost 1 base, J lost 0 bases, and 3 bases stayed unmatched. Germline assignment: CDR1 LGHNA and CDR2 YNFKEQ. The CDR3 contains 16 residues.